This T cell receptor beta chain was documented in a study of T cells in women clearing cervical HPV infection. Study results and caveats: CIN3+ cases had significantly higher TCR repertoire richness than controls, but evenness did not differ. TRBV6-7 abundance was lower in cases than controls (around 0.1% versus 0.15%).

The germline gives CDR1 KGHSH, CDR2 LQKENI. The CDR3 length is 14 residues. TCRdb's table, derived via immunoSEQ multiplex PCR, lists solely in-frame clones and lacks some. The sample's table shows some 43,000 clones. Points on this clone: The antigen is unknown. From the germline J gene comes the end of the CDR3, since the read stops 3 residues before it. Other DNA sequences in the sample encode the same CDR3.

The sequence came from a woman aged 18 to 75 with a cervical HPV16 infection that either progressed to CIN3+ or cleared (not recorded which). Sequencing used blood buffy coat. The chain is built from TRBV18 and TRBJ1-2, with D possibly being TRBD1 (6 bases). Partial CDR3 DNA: TGTGCCAGCTCACCACCCGGGGGGGCAGATACC. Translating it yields CASSPPGGADT. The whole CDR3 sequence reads CASSPPGGADTYTF.